Below, 9 T cell receptor beta chains from the same sample are listed, as sequenced in a study of OX40 agonist ivuxolimab in advanced cancers. Produced via immunoSEQ multiplex PCR; TCRdb's table is partial and in-frame only. In the table there are under 25,000 clones, 70% to 90% of which are singletons. The input for sequencing was CD4+ or CD8+ T cells sorted from blood, taken in a trial of the OX40 agonist ivuxolimab. The receptors stem from an adult with an advanced solid tumor such as melanoma, head and neck, liver or kidney cancer.

The V and J genes are TRBV4-3 and TRBJ2-2, with D possibly being TRBD2 (5 bases). V gave up 4 bases and J gave up 3 bases, with 12 bases separating them. The CDR3 length is 15 residues. Per germline, CDR1 LGHNA and CDR2 YSLEER. In DNA form, the CDR3 reads TGCGCCAGCAGCCTCATTGCGGGCGACACCGGGGAGCTGTTTTTT. Translation gives CASSLIAGDTGELFF.

The chain couples TRBV6-4 to TRBJ2-1; maybe TRBD1 (6 bases). Deletions cut 2 bases from V and 5 bases from J, with 16 bases between. The CDR3 has 16 residues. Germline V gene lookup returns CDR1 MRHNA and CDR2 SNTAGT. The CDR3 DNA follows: TGTGCCAGCAGTGACCAAGCAGGGGTCTTACACAATGAGCAGTTCTTC. As protein: CASSDQAGVLHNEQFF.

The V and J genes are TRBV6-5 and TRBJ1-4; 9 bases agree with TRBD1. J was trimmed by 7 bases and V by 5 bases; bases with no gene match: 8. CDR1 is MNHEY, CDR2 SVGAGI, per germline. This CDR3 is built from 15 residues. CDR3 loop: CASSRWTGAGEKLFF. CDR3 DNA: TGTGCCAGCAGTCGCTGGACAGGGGCAGGTGAAAAACTGTTTTTT.

This rearrangement joins TRBV19 to TRBJ1-2; 11 nucleotides agree with TRBD1. Germline-derived CDR1 and CDR2 are LNHDA and SQIVND (reference sequence). V lost 6 bases and J lost 2; bases outside the gene matches: 5. This CDR3 region has 15 residues. CDR3 sequence: CASRKGQGVNYGYTF. The CDR3 DNA sequence: TGTGCCAGTAGAAAGGGACAGGGGGTCAACTATGGCTACACCTTC. Supplemented by reference TRBV19 and TRBJ1-2, the full variable domain reads DGGITQSPKYLFRKEGQNVTLSCEQNLNHDAMYWYRQDPGQGLRLIYYSQIVNDFQKGDIAEGYSVSREKKESFPLTVTSAQKNPTAFYLCASRKGQGVNYGYTFGSGTRLTVV.

V is TRBV6-6 and J is TRBJ1-2, with 10 bases aligning to TRBD1. The CDR3 is 15 residues long. After removal of 6 bases from V and 2 bases from J, the junction contained 6 bases not matched to a gene. Germline CDR1 is MNHNY and CDR2 is SVGAGI (reference sequence). The CDR3 DNA sequence: TGTGCCAGCAGAACCGGACAGGGGGGAAACTATGGCTACACCTTC. Protein product: CASRTGQGGNYGYTF.

The CDR3: CASSVDSGQSSYEQYF. The CDR3 DNA is TGTGCCAGCAGCGTAGATTCAGGACAGAGCTCCTACGAGCAGTACTTC. The gene calls are TRBV9 and TRBJ2-7, with a tentative D call TRBD1 (6 bases). Trimming stripped 0 bases from V and 0 bases from J, with 13 bases between. Germline CDR1 is SGDLS and CDR2 is YYNGEE. The CDR3 runs 16 residues. Together with reference TRBV9 and TRBJ2-7, the CDR3 gives the full variable domain: DSGVTQTPKHLITATGQRVTLRCSPRSGDLSVYWYQQSLDQGLQFLIQYYNGEERAKGNILERFSAQQFPDLHSELNLSSLELGDSALYFCASSVDSGQSSYEQYFGPGTRLTVT.

The rearrangement links TRBV4-2 to TRBJ1-3; no clear D gene. Germline CDR1 and CDR2: LGHNA and YNFKEQ. Trimming left V 4 bases short and J 1 base short, with 14 bases between. The CDR3 is 16 residues long. The CDR3, as DNA: TGTGCCAGCAGCCCAGAACGTGGTCGGTCTGGAAACACCATATATTTT. Translating gives CASSPERGRSGNTIYF.

V usage is TRBV2 and J usage is TRBJ1-1; the D gene is possibly TRBD1 (6 bases). Per germline, CDR1 SNHLY and CDR2 FYNNEI. The CDR3 sequence is 12 residues long. The V gene lost 7 bases and the J gene lost 6 bases, with 12 bases spanning the gap. The chain's CDR3 is CASNREGAEAFF. CDR3 coding DNA: TGTGCCAGCAACAGGGAAGGGGCTGAAGCTTTCTTT.

The V and J genes are TRBV11-2 and TRBJ2-7; tentatively, D is TRBD1 or TRBD2 (5 bases each). Germline-derived CDR1 and CDR2 are SGHAT and FQNNGV. This CDR3 is 16 amino acids long. V lost 6 bases and J 3 bases, leaving 21 bases between the germline ends. The CDR3 DNA follows: TGTGCCAGCAGACGCGCTGGGGGTATGGGTGTCTACGAGCAGTACTTC. This encodes CASRRAGGMGVYEQYF.